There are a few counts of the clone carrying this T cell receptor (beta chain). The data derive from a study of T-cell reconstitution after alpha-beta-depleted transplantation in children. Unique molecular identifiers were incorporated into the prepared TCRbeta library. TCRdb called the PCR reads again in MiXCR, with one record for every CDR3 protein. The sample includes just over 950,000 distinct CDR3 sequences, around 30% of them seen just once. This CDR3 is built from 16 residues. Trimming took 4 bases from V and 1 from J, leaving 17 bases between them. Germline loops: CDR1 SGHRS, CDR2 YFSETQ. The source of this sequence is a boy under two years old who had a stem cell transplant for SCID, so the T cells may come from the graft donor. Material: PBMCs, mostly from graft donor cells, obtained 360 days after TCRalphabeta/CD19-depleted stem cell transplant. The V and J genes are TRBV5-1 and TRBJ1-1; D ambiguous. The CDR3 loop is CASSPMVLVGNTEAFF. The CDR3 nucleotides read TGCGCCAGCAGCCCGATGGTACTGGTAGGGAACACTGAAGCTTTCTTT.